These 30 T cell receptor beta chains came from one sample sequenced in a study of CD8 T cells in ankylosing spondylitis. One entry per CDR3 protein results from TCRdb running MiXCR on the 5' RACE reads. The table shows about 510,000 distinct CDR3 sequences, with under 5.5% occurring only once. Notes on the study in general: Roughly eight highly homologous variants formed a TCR beta motif that appeared characteristic of ankylosing spondylitis blood.

Which antigens these TCRs recognize remains unknown. Material: blood, either unsorted or a sorted T cell fraction (not recorded which). The receptors originated from a male donor with ankylosing spondylitis.

Many counts were recorded for this clonotype. The chain recombines TRBV7-9 with TRBJ2-7; D is unclear. V lost 2 bases and J 3 bases, leaving 5 bases between the germline ends. This CDR3 is built from 12 residues. Germline V gene lookup returns CDR1 SEHNR and CDR2 FQNEAQ (reference sequence). This CDR3 is CASSLNLYEQYF. CDR3 DNA sequence: TGTGCCAGCAGCTTAAATCTCTACGAGCAGTACTTC.

This clonotype was seen many times. This chain links TRBV7-6 with TRBJ2-7; TRBD1 agrees at 9 bases. Germline CDR1 is SGHVS and CDR2 is FNYEAQ. Trimming removed 5 bases from V and 6 bases from J; junction bases left unmatched: 5. The CDR3 has 13 residues. CDR3 DNA: TGTGCCAGCAGCGAGGGACAGGGTACCGAGCAGTACTTC. It encodes CASSEGQGTEQYF.

This clonotype was picked up many times. The chain recombines TRBV11-2 with TRBJ1-1; D is unclear. In germline, CDR1 is SGHAT, CDR2 FQNNGV. V was shortened by 3 bases and J by 4 bases, with 12 bases between the two germline ends. The CDR3 is made up of 14 amino acids. CDR3 residues: CASSFGAESTEAFF. The CDR3 nucleotides are TGTGCCAGCAGCTTTGGAGCGGAAAGCACTGAAGCTTTCTTT. Looking up the rest from reference TRBV11-2 and TRBJ1-1 gives the full variable domain: EAGVAQSPRYKIIEKRQSVAFWCNPISGHATLYWYQQILGQGPKLLIQFQNNGVVDDSQLPKDRFSAERLKGVDSTLKIQPAKLEDSAVYLCASSFGAESTEAFFGQGTRLTVV.

This clonotype was seen a handful of times. The limits of the CDR3 on the DNA are not certain, so only TCRdb's listed CDR3 is given. The V gene is TRBV29-1, the J gene TRBJ2-1; the table's TRBD2 call for D was not verified on the DNA. The germline V gene has CDR1 SQVTM and CDR2 ANQGSEA. The CDR3 spans 15 amino acids, including both terminal residues. The CDR3 spells CSVEDGGAVLRGQFF.

CDR3 protein: CASSSLAGEQGNIQYF. The CDR3 coding sequence is TGTGCCAGCAGCTCCCTAGCGGGGGAGCAAGGGAACATTCAGTACTTC. This chain links TRBV5-5 with TRBJ2-4, with 10 bases identical to TRBD2. V shed 3 bases and J 7 bases; nucleotides not matched to a gene: 10. This CDR3 region has 16 residues. Per germline, CDR1 SGHKS and CDR2 YYEKEE (reference sequence).

This clonotype was counted many times. The V gene is TRBV10-3, the J gene TRBJ2-1; D remains ambiguous. The ends were cut back, 2 bases at V and 3 bases at J, with 11 bases in the middle. Germline V gene data show CDR1 as ENHRY and CDR2 as SYGVKD. CDR3 size: 15 residues. DNA for the CDR3: TGTGCCATCAGTGAGCCCCGTGAGAGCTACAATGAGCAGTTCTTC. Protein product: CAISEPRESYNEQFF.

This clonotype showed up many times. The genes are TRBV5-5 and TRBJ2-6; 7 positions match TRBD1. Trimming cost V 3 bases and J 1 base; bases outside gene matches: 4. In germline, CDR1 is SGHKS, CDR2 YYEKEE (reference sequence). The CDR3 length is 16 residues. CDR3 nucleotides: TGTGCCAGCAGCTCTAAGGGGGCTTCTGGGGCCAACGTCCTGACTTTC. The encoded protein is CASSSKGASGANVLTF. Using reference TRBV5-5 and TRBJ2-6 for the parts outside the CDR3, the full variable domain is DAGVTQSPTHLIKTRGQQVTLRCSPISGHKSVSWYQQVLGQGPQFIFQYYEKEERGRGNFPDRFSARQFPNYSSELNVNALLLGDSALYLCASSSKGASGANVLTFGAGSRLTVL.

This clonotype was seen repeatedly, ten times or more. V usage is TRBV11-2 and J usage is TRBJ2-7; 11 bases line up with TRBD2. This CDR3 region has 19 residues. Germline CDR1 reads SGHAT; CDR2 reads FQNNGV. The V and J ends lost 1 base and 5 bases, in that order; junction bases with no gene match: 16. This CDR3 reads CASSLVGPGISGRAHEQYF. CDR3 DNA sequence: TGTGCCAGCAGCTTAGTCGGACCCGGGATTAGCGGGAGGGCCCACGAGCAGTACTTC.

There are a few counts of this clonotype. The chain uses TRBV20-1 and TRBJ2-5, with D perhaps matching TRBD2 (5 bases). This CDR3 has 16 amino acids. V was clipped by 0 bases and J by 1 base, with 15 bases between them. Germline V gene sequence: CDR1 DFQATT, CDR2 SNEGSKA (reference sequence). CDR3 residues: CSARDLRAVPQETQYF. Written as DNA, the CDR3 is TGCAGTGCTAGAGATCTGCGGGCAGTCCCCCAAGAGACCCAGTACTTC.

The sample holds many counts of this clonotype. This chain links TRBV6-1 with TRBJ2-2; 8 bases line up with TRBD1. Germline trimming cut 7 bases from V and 4 bases from J; bases unmatched to any gene: 8. CDR1 and CDR2 from the germline V gene are MNHNS and SASEGT. There are 15 residues in the CDR3. The CDR3 coding sequence is TGTGCCAGCACCGAAGGACAGGGATTCACCGGGGAGCTGTTTTTT. This sequence encodes CASTEGQGFTGELFF.

Many counts were recorded for this clonotype. The chain couples TRBV28 to TRBJ2-1, with D possibly being TRBD2 (7 bases). Per germline, CDR1 MDHEN and CDR2 SYDVKM. Trimming took off 6 bases at V and 7 bases at J, with 13 bases between the two ends. The CDR3 is 13 amino acids. In nucleotides, the CDR3 is TGTGCCAGCAGATTACAGGGAGGGAATGAGCAGTTCTTC. It encodes CASRLQGGNEQFF.

This clonotype was seen at least ten times. The chain has TRBV7-9 and TRBJ1-2; D may be TRBD1 (5 bases). The CDR3 is 15 residues long. Trimming left V 0 bases short and J 6 bases short, with 14 bases between. Germline lookup yields CDR1 SEHNR and CDR2 FQNEAQ (reference sequence). CDR3 amino acids: CASSLAQGWVDGYTF. CDR3 coding DNA: TGTGCCAGCAGCTTAGCGCAGGGCTGGGTTGATGGCTACACCTTC.

This clonotype was counted at least ten times. The chain has TRBV5-1 and TRBJ2-1; D gene ambiguous. This CDR3 has 15 residues. Germline values: CDR1 SGHRS, CDR2 YFSETQ. V lost 0 bases and J 0 bases, leaving 7 bases between the germline ends. The CDR3 nucleotides read TGCGCCAGCAGCTTGGACGGTGGCTCCTACAATGAGCAGTTCTTC. Translation: CASSLDGGSYNEQFF.

This clonotype was seen at least ten times. The genes are TRBV2 and TRBJ2-7; D remains unclear. The CDR3 is 15 residues long. V gave up 1 base and J gave up 3 bases, with 13 bases separating them. Germline CDR1 SNHLY, CDR2 FYNNEI. For the CDR3, the DNA is TGTGCCAGCAGTGAAGGGCTCTCCCGTTTCTACGAGCAGTACTTC. Protein: CASSEGLSRFYEQYF.

This clonotype was recorded at least ten times. J is TRBJ1-3 and V is TRBV4-3, with D possibly TRBD1 on 5 matching bases. This CDR3 contains 16 residues. The germline gives CDR1 LGHNA, CDR2 YSLEER. With 1 base removed from V and 0 bases from J, the gap between germline ends came to 10 bases. The CDR3 protein is CASSQARVSSGNTIYF. The CDR3 nucleotides are TGCGCCAGCAGCCAAGCCAGGGTGAGCTCTGGAAACACCATATATTTT.

At least ten counts were recorded for this clonotype. This chain links TRBV18 with TRBJ2-7; D gene uncertain. Germline loops: CDR1 KGHSH, CDR2 LQKENI. V was pared by 3 bases and J by 2 bases, with 8 bases between. There are 13 residues in the CDR3. The CDR3 here is CASSPDRTYEQYF. The CDR3 DNA is TGTGCCAGCTCACCCGACCGAACCTACGAGCAGTACTTC.

This clonotype was seen ten or more times. This chain uses TRBV29-1 with TRBJ2-6, with D uncertain. V lost 3 bases and J 3 bases, leaving 12 bases between the germline ends. This CDR3 is 15 amino acids long. Germline V gene data show CDR1 as SQVTM and CDR2 as ANQGSEA. CDR3 sequence: CSVEVPDGGANVLTF. DNA for the CDR3: TGCAGCGTTGAGGTCCCGGACGGTGGGGCCAACGTCCTGACTTTC.

This clonotype has more than one count but fewer than ten. V usage is TRBV12-5 and J usage is TRBJ2-3; D gene unclear. V was clipped by 5 bases and J by 3 bases, with 6 bases between them. Germline V lookup: CDR1 LGHNT, CDR2 FRNRAP. The CDR3 runs to 12 residues. Here the CDR3 reads CASGPETDTQYF. CDR3 bases: TGTGCTAGTGGTCCGGAGACAGATACGCAGTATTTT.

At least ten counts were recorded for this clonotype. The chain links TRBV20-1 to TRBJ2-1; tentatively, D is TRBD1 (6 bases). V was trimmed by 5 bases and J by 9 bases, leaving 23 bases between them. CDR3 length: 15 amino acids. Germline CDR1 DFQATT, CDR2 SNEGSKA (reference sequence). CDR3 sequence (DNA): TGCAGTGCTGCACCCCCGGGACATCGGATTCCTGAGCAGTTCTTC. Protein: CSAAPPGHRIPEQFF.

In this sample, this clonotype turned up many times. This sequence joins TRBV28 and TRBJ2-7; D not resolved. The germline gives CDR1 MDHEN, CDR2 SYDVKM. Trimming pared 6 bases from V and 7 bases from J, leaving 13 bases between. The CDR3 contains 12 residues. The DNA of the CDR3 is TGTGCCAGCAGCCTCGTGGGGAAAGAGCAGTACTTC. It specifies CASSLVGKEQYF.

The count of this clonotype is one. A single base separates this from a much larger clone, so it may be a read error. V is TRBV4-1 and J is TRBJ1-1; tentatively, D is TRBD1 (6 bases). V was pared by 4 bases and J by 4 bases, with 16 bases between. Germline-derived CDR1 and CDR2 are MGHRA and YSYEKL. The CDR3 consists of 15 residues. CDR3 nucleotide sequence: TGCGCCAGCAGCCTGCGACAGGAACGGGGCACTGAAGCTTTCTTT. It yields the protein CASSLRQERGTEAFF.

This clonotype was seen a handful of times. The chain recombines TRBV7-8 with TRBJ2-3; tentative D call: TRBD1 (6 bases). V was clipped by 0 bases and J by 2 bases, with 9 bases between them. The V gene's germline CDR1 is SGHVS and CDR2 FQNEAQ. The CDR3 totals 15 residues. CDR3 DNA: TGTGCCAGCAGCTTAGCCGGACAGCTCACAGATACGCAGTATTTT. Its translation: CASSLAGQLTDTQYF.

This clonotype was seen many times. CDR3 region: CASSSSVFANIQYF. The CDR3 DNA follows: TGCGCCAGCAGCTCATCAGTATTTGCGAACATTCAGTACTTC. The J gene is TRBJ2-4, the V gene TRBV5-1, with unresolved D. Looked up from germline, CDR1 is SGHRS and CDR2 is YFSETQ. The CDR3 consists of 14 residues. The V end was cut by 3 bases, the J end by 7 bases, with 14 bases between.

This clonotype was seen more than once but under ten times. The gene calls are TRBV20-1 and TRBJ2-7; D might be TRBD1 or TRBD2, each matching 5 bases. There are 15 residues in the CDR3. Trimming removed 1 base from V and 5 bases from J, with 18 bases in between. From germline, CDR1 is DFQATT and CDR2 SNEGSKA (reference sequence). For the CDR3, the DNA is TGCAGTGCTAGAGGTCCCCGGGACGCTCGGCACGAGCAGTACTTC. Amino acid sequence: CSARGPRDARHEQYF.

V gene TRBV7-3 combines with J gene TRBJ2-1; 9 bases align to TRBD2. CDR1 is SGHTA, CDR2 FQGTGA, per germline. The CDR3 spans 16 residues. V was clipped by 1 base and J by 6 bases; unmatched bases: 7. The CDR3 sequence is CASSLKAGGAGNEQFF. The CDR3 nucleotides are TGTGCCAGCAGCTTAAAAGCGGGGGGCGCGGGCAATGAGCAGTTCTTC.

This clonotype was recorded many times. This chain connects TRBV20-1 to TRBJ2-7; 11 nucleotides agree with TRBD1. Germline V gene lookup returns CDR1 DFQATT and CDR2 SNEGSKA (reference sequence). CDR3 length: 16 residues. V dropped 0 bases and J dropped 4; count of bases not matched to a gene: 8. This chain's CDR3 is CSARDLMGQGVYEQYF. The CDR3 region has the DNA TGCAGTGCTAGAGATCTAATGGGACAGGGGGTATACGAGCAGTACTTC.

This clonotype was counted many times. V usage is TRBV6-2 or TRBV6-3 and J usage is TRBJ1-2, with D unclear. Trimming took 5 bases from V and 0 from J, leaving 10 bases between them. Per the germline V gene, CDR1 is MNHEY and CDR2 is SVGEGT. This CDR3 contains 14 residues. The CDR3 DNA reads as TGTGCCAGCAGTCTTGACGGACCTAACTATGGCTACACCTTC. It translates to CASSLDGPNYGYTF.

Ten or more counts support this clonotype. The chain employs TRBV6-2 or TRBV6-3 and TRBJ1-1; 7 bases agree with TRBD1. Per the germline V gene, CDR1 is MNHEY and CDR2 is SVGEGT. V dropped 4 bases and J dropped 4; count of bases not matched to a gene: 3. This CDR3 spans 13 amino acids. In DNA form, the CDR3 reads TGTGCCAGCAGTTGGGGACAGACCACTGAAGCTTTCTTT. Protein: CASSWGQTTEAFF.

There are many counts of this clonotype. The rearrangement uses TRBV29-1 and TRBJ1-3, with no clear D. Deletions cut 7 bases from V and 2 bases from J, with 12 bases between. The CDR3 runs 13 residues. Germline CDR1 SQVTM, CDR2 ANQGSEA. The CDR3 DNA is TGCAGCGCCTCCCAAGGACCTGGAAACACCATATATTTT. It yields the protein CSASQGPGNTIYF.

The sample holds many counts of this clonotype. The rearrangement joins TRBV29-1 to TRBJ2-7; 10 bases line up with TRBD2. The length of the CDR3 is 14 residues. V lost 2 bases and J lost 10; bases outside the gene matches: 11. The germline V gene has CDR1 SQVTM and CDR2 ANQGSEA. CDR3 nucleotides: TGCAGCGTTGAATCCGGTCAGCGGGAGGGCCCCCAGTACTTC. Its protein product is CSVESGQREGPQYF.